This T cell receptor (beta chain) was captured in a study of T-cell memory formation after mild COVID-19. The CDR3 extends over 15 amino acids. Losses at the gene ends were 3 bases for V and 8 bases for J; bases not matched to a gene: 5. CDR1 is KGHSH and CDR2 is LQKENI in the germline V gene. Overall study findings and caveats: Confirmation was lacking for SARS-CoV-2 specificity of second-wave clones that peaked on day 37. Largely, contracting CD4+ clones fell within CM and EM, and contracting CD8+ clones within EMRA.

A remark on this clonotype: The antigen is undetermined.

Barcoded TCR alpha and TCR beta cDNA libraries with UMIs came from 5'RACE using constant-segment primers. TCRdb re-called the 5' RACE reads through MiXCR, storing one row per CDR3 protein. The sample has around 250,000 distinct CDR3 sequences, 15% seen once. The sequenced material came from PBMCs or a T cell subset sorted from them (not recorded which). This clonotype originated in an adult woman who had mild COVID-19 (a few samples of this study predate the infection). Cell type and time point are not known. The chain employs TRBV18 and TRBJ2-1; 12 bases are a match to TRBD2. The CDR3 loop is CASSPGLAGKDEQFF. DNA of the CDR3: TGTGCCAGCTCACCGGGACTAGCGGGTAAGGATGAGCAGTTCTTC.